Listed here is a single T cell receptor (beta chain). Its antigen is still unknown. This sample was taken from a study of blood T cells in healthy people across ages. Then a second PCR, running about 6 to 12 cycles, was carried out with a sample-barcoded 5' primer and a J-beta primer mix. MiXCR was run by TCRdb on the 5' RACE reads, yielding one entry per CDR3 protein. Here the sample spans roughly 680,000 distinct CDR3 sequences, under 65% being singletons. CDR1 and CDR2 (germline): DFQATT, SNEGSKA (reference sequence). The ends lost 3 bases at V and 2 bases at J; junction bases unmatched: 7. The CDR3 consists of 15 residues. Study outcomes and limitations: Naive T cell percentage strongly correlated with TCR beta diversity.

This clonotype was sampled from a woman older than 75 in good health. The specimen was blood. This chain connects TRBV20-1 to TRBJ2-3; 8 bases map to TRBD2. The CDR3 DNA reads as TGCAGTGCTAGTCCGGCGGGAGGCACCACAGATACGCAGTATTTT. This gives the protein CSASPAGGTTDTQYF.